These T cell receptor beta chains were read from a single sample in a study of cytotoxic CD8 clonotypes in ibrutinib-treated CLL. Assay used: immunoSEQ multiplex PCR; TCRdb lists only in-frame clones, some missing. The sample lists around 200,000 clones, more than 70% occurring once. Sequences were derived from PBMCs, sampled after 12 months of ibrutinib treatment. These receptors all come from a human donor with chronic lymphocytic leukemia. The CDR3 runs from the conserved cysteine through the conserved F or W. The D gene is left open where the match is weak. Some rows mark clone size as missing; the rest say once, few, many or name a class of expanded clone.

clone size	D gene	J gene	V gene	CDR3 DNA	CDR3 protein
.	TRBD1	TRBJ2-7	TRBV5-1	TGCGCCAGCAGCTACGACAGGGGAAACTACGAGCAGTACTTC	CASSYDRGNYEQYF
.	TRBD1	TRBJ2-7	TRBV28	TGTGCCAGTCGACAGGGTTCTTACGAGCAGTACTTC	CASRQGSYEQYF
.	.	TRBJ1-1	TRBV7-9	TGTGCCAGCACTCGAGGGGCAGGGGACATGCCTCGGGCTTTCTTT	CASTRGAGDMPRAFF
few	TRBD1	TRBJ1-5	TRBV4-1	TGCGCCAGCAGCCAAGGTCAAGGGGGCAGGAGTCAGCCCCAGCATTTT	CASSQGQGGRSQPQHF
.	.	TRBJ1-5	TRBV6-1	TGTGCCAGCACTTCAATAATGCTGGTCGATCAGCCCCAGCATTTT	CASTSIMLVDQPQHF
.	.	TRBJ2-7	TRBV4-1	TGCGCCAGCAGCCCTAGGGAACAGTTCTACGAGCAGTACTTC	CASSPREQFYEQYF
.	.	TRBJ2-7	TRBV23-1	TGCGCCAGCAGCCCAAAGATAGGGGCTAGCACTATCTCCTACGAGCAGTACTTC	CASSPKIGASTISYEQYF
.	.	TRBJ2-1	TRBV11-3	TGTGCCAGCAGCTATTACGGGGCCGGGGGTGAGCAGTTCTTC	CASSYYGAGGEQFF
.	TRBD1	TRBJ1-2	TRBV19	TGTGCCAGTAGTACGCAACTACAGGGGGCCTATGGCTACACCTTC	CASSTQLQGAYGYTF
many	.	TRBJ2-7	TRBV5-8	TGTGCCAGCAGCTTGGGCGCGGATAGCTCCTACGAGCAGTACTTC	CASSLGADSSYEQYF
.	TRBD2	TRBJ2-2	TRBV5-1	TGCGCCAGCAGCGCGACTAGCGGGAGTCGTTACACCGGGGAGCTGTTTTTT	CASSATSGSRYTGELFF
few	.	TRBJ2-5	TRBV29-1	TGCAGCGTTGGGGATTCGTTGAAGACCCAGTACTTC	CSVGDSLKTQYF
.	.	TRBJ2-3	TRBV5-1	TGCGCCAGCAGCTTGCAGAGTGGGACCACAGATACGCAGTATTTT	CASSLQSGTTDTQYF
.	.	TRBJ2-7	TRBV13	TGTGCCAGCAGCTTAGAAGCGAACTCCTACGAGCAGTACTTC	CASSLEANSYEQYF
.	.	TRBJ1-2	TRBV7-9	TGTGCCGAGGAGAAGGACTATGGCTACACCTTC	CAEEKDYGYTF
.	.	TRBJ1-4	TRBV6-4	TGTGCCAGCAGTGAGTTCCCGGGAGACGGCGGGGAACTGTTTTTT	CASSEFPGDGGELFF
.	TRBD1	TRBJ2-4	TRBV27	TGTGCCAGCAGTTTAGCCGGGACAGCAGAAAACATTCAGTACTTC	CASSLAGTAENIQYF
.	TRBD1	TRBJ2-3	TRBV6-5	TGTGCCAGCAGCCTCCCCGGACAGGGGACGCAGTATTTT	CASSLPGQGTQYF
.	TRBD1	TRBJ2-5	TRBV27	TGTGCCAGCAGACAACAGGGGGCAGAGACCCAGTACTTC	CASRQQGAETQYF
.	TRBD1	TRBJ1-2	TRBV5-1	TGCGCCAGCAGCCCACAGGGGGCGCGGAACTATGGCTACACCTTC	CASSPQGARNYGYTF
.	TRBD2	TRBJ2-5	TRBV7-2	TGTGCCAGCAGCTTCGGGGGGGCAGGGAGAGAGACCCAGTACTTC	CASSFGGAGRETQYF
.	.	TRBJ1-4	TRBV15	TGTGCCACCCGGGTTTCGAGACTTTTGGCTAATGAAAAACTGTTTTTT	CATRVSRLLANEKLFF
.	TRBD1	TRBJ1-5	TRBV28	TGTGCCAGCAGCCGGGACAGACCCCAGGAGCCCCAGCATTTT	CASSRDRPQEPQHF
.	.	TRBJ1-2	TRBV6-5	TGTGCCAGCAGTTCCCCGTCATTGTCGGACTATGGCTACACCTTC	CASSSPSLSDYGYTF
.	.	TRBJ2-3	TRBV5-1	TGCGCCAGCAGCTTGGGAACACCCGGGACAACTAAATCTAGCACAGATACGCAGTATTTT	CASSLGTPGTTKSSTDTQYF
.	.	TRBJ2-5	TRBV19	TGTGCCAGTACCCTGCAGGGGAGCGCGCAGACCCAGTACTTC	CASTLQGSAQTQYF
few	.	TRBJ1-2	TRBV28	TGTGCCAGCAGTGAGCCCCCTAACTATGGCTACACCTTC	CASSEPPNYGYTF
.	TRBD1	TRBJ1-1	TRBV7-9	TGTGCCGTACAGGGGCCCACGAACACTGAAGCTTTCTTT	CAVQGPTNTEAFF
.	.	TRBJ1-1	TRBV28	TGTGCCAGCAGTTTATCACAGAATCTGGGTGAAGCTTTCTTT	CASSLSQNLGEAFF
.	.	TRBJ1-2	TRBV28	TGTGCCAGCAGTCCCCGACAGTATGGCTACACCTTC	CASSPRQYGYTF
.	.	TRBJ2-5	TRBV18	TGTGCCAGCTCGTCCCCGGGCAAACAAGAGACCCAGTACTTC	CASSSPGKQETQYF
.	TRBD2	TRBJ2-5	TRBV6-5	TGTGCCAGCAGTTACTGGCTAGCGGGAGGGGGGGAGACCCAGTACTTC	CASSYWLAGGGETQYF
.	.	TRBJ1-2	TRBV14	TGTGCCAGCAGCGAGGGAACGGGAGCCATTTATGGCTACACCTTC	CASSEGTGAIYGYTF
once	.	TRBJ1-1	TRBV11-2	TGTGCCAGCAGCCCCGCGACAGTCACTGAAGCTTTCTTT	CASSPATVTEAFF
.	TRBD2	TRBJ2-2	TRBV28	TGTGCCAGCAGTCCCTCTAGCGGGAGGGCCGGGAACACCGGGGAGCTGTTTTTT	CASSPSSGRAGNTGELFF
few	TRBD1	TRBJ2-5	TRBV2	TGTGCCAGCAGCTTTCAGGGGGAAGGGACCCAGTACTTC	CASSFQGEGTQYF
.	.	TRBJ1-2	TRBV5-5	TGTGCCAGCAGCTTGAGAGGGGTAGGTGGCTACACCTTC	CASSLRGVGGYTF
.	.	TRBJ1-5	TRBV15	TGTGCCACCAGCAGAGATTTACACGGTGGTCAGCCCCAGCATTTT	CATSRDLHGGQPQHF
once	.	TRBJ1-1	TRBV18	TGTGCCAGCTCACCAAACCGGGACACTTTGAACACTGAAGCTTTCTTT	CASSPNRDTLNTEAFF
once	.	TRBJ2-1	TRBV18	TGTGCCAGCTCACCACCGCAGACCTCTGACGAGCAGTTCTTC	CASSPPQTSDEQFF
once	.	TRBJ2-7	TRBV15	TGTGCCACCAGCAGTGGGGAGGGGACAGTGTACGAGCAGTACTTC	CATSSGEGTVYEQYF
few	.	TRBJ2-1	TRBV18	TGTGCCAGCTCACCACCGAACAGGGACAATGAGCAGTTCTTC	CASSPPNRDNEQFF